Sequencing of this TCR beta chain was carried out in a study of T cell changes during pregnancy in multiple sclerosis. Using immunoSEQ multiplex PCR, the repertoire was profiled, and TCRdb retains in-frame clones only, with some absent. Here the sample spans 40,000 to 60,000 clones, under 90% being singletons. The sequence came from a female donor in good health, enrolled as a control in a pregnancy study. Sequencing used peripheral blood, obtained in the first trimester of pregnancy.

The CDR3 here is CASSGSGWANEQYF. CDR3 coding DNA: TGTGCCAGCAGTGGGTCCGGATGGGCGAACGAGCAGTACTTC. V usage is TRBV6-1 and J usage is TRBJ2-7; D uncertain. V dropped 4 bases and J dropped 5 bases, with 15 bases sitting between them. The germline V gene encodes CDR1 MNHNS and CDR2 SASEGT. The CDR3 runs to 14 residues.